These 2 T cell receptor beta chains were all obtained from the same sample, sequenced in a study of cytomegalovirus exposure and HLA in healthy donors listed by TCRdb under 2017. Libraries came from the immunoSEQ multiplex PCR assay. For the multiplex PCR, a mixture combining 60 forward primers for TCR Vbeta segments and 13 reverse primers for TCR Jbeta segments was used. Entries here come from immuneACCESS through TCRdb and include only in-frame sequences with V and J called. Some clones fail to appear in such tables; in the studies checked, an unresolved V gene covers under half of the shortfall, and the cause of the remainder is unknown. This sample's listing comprises approximately 150,000 clones. Of the sample, around 1.5% falls within the top ten clones. The sequenced sample was PBMCs. The receptor set was obtained from a woman aged 40 to 49 in good health and CMV-seronegative.

The chain couples TRBV7-3 to TRBJ2-7, with 7 bases that match TRBD1. The V gene's germline CDR1 is SGHTA and CDR2 FQGTGA. CDR3 length equals 15 residues. Losses at the gene ends were 4 bases for V and 2 bases for J; bases not matched to a gene: 8. CDR3 sequence reads: CASSSLSTGPYEQYF. In DNA, the CDR3 is TGTGCCAGCAGCTCCCTATCGACAGGGCCCTACGAGCAGTACTTC. Full variable domain (outside the CDR3, taken from reference TRBV7-3 and TRBJ2-7): GAGVSQTPSNKVTEKGKYVELRCDPISGHTALYWYRQSLGQGPEFLIYFQGTGAADDSGLPNDRFFAVRPEGSVSTLKIQRTERGDSAVYLCASSSLSTGPYEQYFGPGTRLTVT.

J is TRBJ2-6 and V is TRBV7-9, with D perhaps TRBD2 (5 bases). Germline V gene data show CDR1 as SEHNR and CDR2 as FQNEAQ (reference sequence). The V gene lost 9 bases and the J gene lost 0 bases, with 12 bases spanning the gap. This CDR3 is built from 15 residues. In DNA form, the CDR3 reads TGTGCCAGTGAAGGACTGTCCTCTGGGGCCAACGTCCTGACTTTC. Translation: CASEGLSSGANVLTF.